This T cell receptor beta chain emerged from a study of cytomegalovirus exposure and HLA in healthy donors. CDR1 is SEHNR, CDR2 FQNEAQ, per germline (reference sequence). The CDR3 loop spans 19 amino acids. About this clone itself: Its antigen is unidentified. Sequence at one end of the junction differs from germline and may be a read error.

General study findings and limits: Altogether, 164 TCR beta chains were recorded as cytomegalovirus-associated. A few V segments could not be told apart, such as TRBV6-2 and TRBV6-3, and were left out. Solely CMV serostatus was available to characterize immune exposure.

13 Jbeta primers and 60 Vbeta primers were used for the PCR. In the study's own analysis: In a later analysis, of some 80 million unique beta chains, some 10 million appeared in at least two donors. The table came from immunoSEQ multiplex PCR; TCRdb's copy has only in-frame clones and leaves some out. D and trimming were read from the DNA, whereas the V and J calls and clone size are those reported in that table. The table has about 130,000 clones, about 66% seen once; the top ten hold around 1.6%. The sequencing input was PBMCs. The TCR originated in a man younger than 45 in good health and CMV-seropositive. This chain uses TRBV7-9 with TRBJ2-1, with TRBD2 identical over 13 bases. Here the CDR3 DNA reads TGTTCCAGCAGCTTAGTTCGACTAGCGGGAGGTAATTGGGGGAATGAGCAGTTCTTC. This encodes CSSSLVRLAGGNWGNEQFF.